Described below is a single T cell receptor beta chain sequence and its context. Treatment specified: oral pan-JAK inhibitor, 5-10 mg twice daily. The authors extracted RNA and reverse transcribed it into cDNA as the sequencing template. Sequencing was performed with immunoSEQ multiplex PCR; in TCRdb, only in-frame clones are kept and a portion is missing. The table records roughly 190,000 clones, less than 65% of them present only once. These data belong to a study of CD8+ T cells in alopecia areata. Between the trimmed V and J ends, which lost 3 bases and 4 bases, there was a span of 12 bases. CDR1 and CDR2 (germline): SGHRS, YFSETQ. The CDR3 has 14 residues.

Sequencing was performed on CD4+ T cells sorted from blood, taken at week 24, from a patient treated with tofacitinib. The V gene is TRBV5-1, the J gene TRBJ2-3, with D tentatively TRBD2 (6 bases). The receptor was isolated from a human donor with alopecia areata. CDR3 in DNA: TGCGCCAGCAGCTCGGGGGAGTTGGCAGATACGCAGTATTTT. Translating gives CASSSGELADTQYF. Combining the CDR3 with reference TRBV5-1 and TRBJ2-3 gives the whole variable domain KAGVTQTPRYLIKTRGQQVTLSCSPISGHRSVSWYQQTPGQGLQFLFEYFSETQRNKGNFPGRFSGRQFSNSRSEMNVSTLELGDSALYLCASSSGELADTQYFGPGTRLTVL.